The 22 T cell receptor beta chains given below trace back to one sample, sequenced in a study of OX40 agonist ivuxolimab in advanced cancers. Profiling relied on immunoSEQ multiplex PCR, and the TCRdb table lists in-frame clones only, not all of them. The table shows about 40,000 clones, with about 91% occurring only once. The sequences come from CD4+ or CD8+ T cells sorted from blood, collected in a trial of the OX40 agonist ivuxolimab. These receptor sequences come from an adult with an advanced solid tumor such as melanoma, head and neck, liver or kidney cancer.

The genes are TRBV7-9 and TRBJ2-6; TRBD1 matches at 7 bases. The ends lost 5 bases at V and 0 bases at J; junction bases unmatched: 7. This CDR3 spans 17 amino acids. Germline CDR1 SEHNR, CDR2 FQNEAQ (reference sequence). The CDR3 DNA follows: TGTGCCAGCAGCCCCCGGGACAGAGCCTCTGGGGCCAACGTCCTGACTTTC. Translation: CASSPRDRASGANVLTF.

The chain has TRBV15 and TRBJ2-7, with TRBD1 matching 8 bases. The CDR3 loop spans 13 amino acids. V shed 7 bases and J 1 base; nucleotides not matched to a gene: 3. Germline V gene sequence: CDR1 LNHNV, CDR2 YYDKDF (reference sequence). CDR3 sequence reads: CATTQGVSYEQYF. The CDR3 region has the DNA TGTGCCACCACACAGGGGGTATCCTACGAGCAGTACTTC.

This clone was counted a single time. This chain joins TRBV11-2 and TRBJ1-1; TRBD1 agrees at 7 bases. This CDR3 region has 14 residues. Germline V lookup: CDR1 SGHAT, CDR2 FQNNGV. J lost 5 bases, V lost 0 bases, and 3 bases had no gene match. Written as DNA, the CDR3 is TGTGCCAGCAGCTTAGAAGGGGGCTTTACTGAAGCTTTCTTT. Translation gives CASSLEGGFTEAFF.

The CDR3 region has the DNA TGTGCCAGCTCACCAGATGAGGGGGCGATTTATGGCTACACCTTC. It specifies CASSPDEGAIYGYTF. The chain couples TRBV18 to TRBJ1-2, with TRBD1 matching over 7 bases. The CDR3 length is 15 residues. CDR1 KGHSH and CDR2 LQKENI come from the germline V gene. After removal of 2 bases from V and 5 bases from J, the junction contained 8 bases not matched to a gene.

V is TRBV21-1 and J is TRBJ2-3; the D call in the table, TRBD2, was not verified against the DNA. TRBV21-1 is a pseudogene segment. The CDR3 loop spans 12 amino acids. The CDR3 DNA reads as TGTGCCAGCAAAATTGGGCCGGGGGAGCAGTATTTT. Its translation: CASKIGPGEQYF.

The V call is TRBV7-9, the J call TRBJ2-2; TRBD2 agrees at 12 bases. Trimming took 4 bases from V and 3 from J; bases not matched to a gene: 9. The CDR3 has 18 amino acids. Germline CDR1 and CDR2: SEHNR and FQNEAQ (reference sequence). DNA for the CDR3: TGTGCCAGCAGCTGGCCCCCGAGACTAGCGGGAGACACCGGGGAGCTGTTTTTT. Its protein is CASSWPPRLAGDTGELFF. Supplemented by reference TRBV7-9 and TRBJ2-2, the full variable domain reads DTGVSQNPRHKITKRGQNVTFRCDPISEHNRLYWYRQTLGQGPEFLTYFQNEAQLEKSRLLSDRFSAERPKGSFSTLEIQRTEQGDSAMYLCASSWPPRLAGDTGELFFGEGSRLTVL.

In its sample, this clone was seen once. The rearrangement uses TRBV12-5 and TRBJ2-7, with 8 bases that match TRBD2. V was pared by 0 bases and J by 2 bases, with 9 bases of the junction left unmatched. The V gene's germline CDR1 is LGHNT and CDR2 FRNRAP. The CDR3 length is 17 residues. This CDR3 reads CASGLVLSGKGTYEQYF. CDR3 nucleotides: TGTGCTAGTGGTTTGGTCCTTAGCGGGAAAGGGACCTACGAGCAGTACTTC.

This clone was seen a few times. The chain is built from TRBV5-1 and TRBJ2-7, with 7 bases aligning to TRBD2. Trimming removed 3 bases from V and 2 bases from J; junction bases left unmatched: 8. Germline-derived CDR1 and CDR2 are SGHRS and YFSETQ. This CDR3 has 15 residues. The CDR3 nucleotides read TGCGCCAGCAGCTGGAAGGCTAGCGGCCCCTACGAGCAGTACTTC. Amino acid sequence: CASSWKASGPYEQYF.

V gene TRBV6-5 combines with J gene TRBJ1-1, with unresolved D. The ends were cut back, 4 bases at V and 5 bases at J, with 5 bases in the middle. The CDR3 runs to 11 residues. Germline lookup yields CDR1 MNHEY and CDR2 SVGAGI. CDR3 nucleotides: TGTGCCAGCAGTTTAGGGACTGAAGCTTTCTTT. The encoded protein is CASSLGTEAFF.

The rearrangement links TRBV5-8 to TRBJ2-7; D not resolved. Deletions cut 9 bases from V and 2 bases from J, with 9 bases between. Per the germline V gene, CDR1 is SGHTS and CDR2 is YDEGEE. This CDR3 comprises 11 residues. The CDR3 sequence: CATITPYEQYF. The CDR3 bases are TGTGCCACCATCACCCCCTACGAGCAGTACTTC. Drawing the rest from reference TRBV5-8 and TRBJ2-7, the complete variable domain is EAGVTQSPTHLIKTRGQQATLRCSPISGHTSVYWYQQALGLGLQFLLWYDEGEERNRGNFPPRFSGRQFPNYSSELNVNALELEDSALYLCATITPYEQYFGPGTRLTVT.

This clone was recorded only once. The chain employs TRBV7-9 and TRBJ1-3; D call uncertain. V gave up 3 bases and J gave up 3 bases, with 3 bases separating them. Germline V gene data show CDR1 as SEHNR and CDR2 as FQNEAQ (reference sequence). There are 12 residues in the CDR3. The CDR3 bases are TGTGCCAGCAGCTTGGATGGAAACACCATATATTTT. Amino acids: CASSLDGNTIYF.

This clone was counted once. V gene TRBV28 combines with J gene TRBJ1-5; no reliable D call. Trimming shortened V by 4 bases and J by 0 bases, and 19 bases separated the two germline ends. This CDR3 has 18 residues. Germline lookup yields CDR1 MDHEN and CDR2 SYDVKM. The CDR3 loop reads CASSSDWTATNSNQPQHF. CDR3 bases: TGTGCCAGCAGTTCTGATTGGACGGCCACTAATAGCAATCAGCCCCAGCATTTT.

This sequence joins TRBV5-1 and TRBJ1-2; D remains ambiguous. Germline values: CDR1 SGHRS, CDR2 YFSETQ. CDR3 length: 16 residues. V was trimmed by 6 bases and J by 3 bases, leaving 21 bases between them. The CDR3 loop is CASTLNPSVAHYGYTF. The CDR3 DNA follows: TGCGCCAGCACTTTAAACCCCTCCGTCGCACACTATGGCTACACCTTC.

V and J are TRBV5-1 and TRBJ2-3; D ambiguous. V was pared by 5 bases and J by 6 bases, with 10 bases between. The V gene's germline CDR1 is SGHRS and CDR2 YFSETQ. CDR3 length: 12 residues. DNA for the CDR3: TGCGCCAGCAGTATGTTCCCTGATACGCAGTATTTT. Translation gives CASSMFPDTQYF.

V is TRBV27 and J is TRBJ2-7, with D perhaps TRBD1 or TRBD2 (5 bases each). This CDR3 spans 14 amino acids. Looked up from germline, CDR1 is MNHEY and CDR2 is SMNVEV (reference sequence). V gave up 4 bases and J gave up 2 bases, with 12 bases separating them. CDR3 in DNA: TGTGCCAGCAGTTGGAGCCAGGGACCCTACGAGCAGTACTTC. Protein sequence: CASSWSQGPYEQYF.

In its sample, this clone was seen once. Other DNA sequences within the sample encode an identical CDR3. The chain joins TRBV28 to TRBJ1-2, with D maybe TRBD1 (6 bases). Trimming cost V 2 bases and J 11 bases, with 18 bases left between them. The CDR3 is made up of 14 amino acids. Per germline, CDR1 MDHEN and CDR2 SYDVKM. The CDR3 sequence: CASSLDNRALGYTF. CDR3 nucleotide sequence: TGTGCCAGCAGTTTAGATAACAGGGCGTTAGGGTACACCTTC.

This chain connects TRBV7-9 to TRBJ2-7; D is possibly TRBD1 (5 bases). The CDR3 extends over 13 amino acids. In germline, CDR1 is SEHNR, CDR2 FQNEAQ (reference sequence). Deletions cut 5 bases from V and 0 bases from J, with 8 bases between. CDR3 amino acids: CASSQGSSYEQYF. The DNA of the CDR3 is TGTGCCAGCAGCCAGGGCAGCTCCTACGAGCAGTACTTC.

The V call is TRBV28, the J call TRBJ2-7, with 10 bases matching TRBD1. There are 14 residues in the CDR3. From germline, CDR1 is MDHEN and CDR2 SYDVKM. V gave up 4 bases and J gave up 7 bases; unmatched junction bases: 7. The CDR3 bases are TGTGCCAGCAGTTCCCGGGACAGGGGTCAAGAGCAGTACTTC. It translates to CASSSRDRGQEQYF.

This chain uses TRBV25-1 with TRBJ1-2; the match to TRBD1 covers 8 bases. V dropped 2 bases and J dropped 3; count of bases not matched to a gene: 2. CDR1 and CDR2 (germline): MGHDK, SYGVNS. This CDR3 spans 14 amino acids. In nucleotides, the CDR3 is TGTGCCAGCAGTGAACTGACAGGGGACTATGGCTACACCTTC. Its translation: CASSELTGDYGYTF.

This chain joins TRBV7-9 and TRBJ1-4; 10 bases fit TRBD1. The CDR3 consists of 17 residues. The germline gives CDR1 SEHNR, CDR2 FQNEAQ (reference sequence). V lost 2 bases, J lost 5 bases, and 8 bases stayed unmatched. CDR3 nucleotides: TGTGCCAGCAGCTTAAAGTCCTTGGGACAGGGGAATGAAAAACTGTTTTTT. It is translated as CASSLKSLGQGNEKLFF.

V is TRBV28 and J is TRBJ2-3, with 9 bases fitting TRBD1. V trimming: 9 bases; J trimming: 4 bases; junction bases outside the gene matches: 11. CDR1 is MDHEN and CDR2 is SYDVKM in the germline V gene. This CDR3 has 15 residues. In DNA, the CDR3 is TGTGCCAGTGGTCCGGGACAGGGTTACCCAGATACGCAGTATTTT. It is translated as CASGPGQGYPDTQYF.

V is TRBV28 and J is TRBJ1-2; no clear D gene. The CDR3 length is 15 residues. V was clipped by 3 bases and J by 4 bases, with 15 bases between them. CDR1 is MDHEN, CDR2 SYDVKM, per germline. The chain's CDR3 is CASSFRWASPYGYTF. DNA of the CDR3: TGTGCCAGCAGTTTCAGGTGGGCTTCCCCCTATGGCTACACCTTC.